This passage covers 20 T cell receptor beta chains from one sample sequenced in a study of blood T cell repertoires in COVID-19. Some clones are missing from TCRdb's copy, which holds only in-frame ones; the method was immunoSEQ multiplex PCR. Among under 500,000 clones, approximately 90% were seen once, and the ten largest hold roughly 1.1%. Specimen: PBMCs or T cells enriched from blood (not recorded which). These receptors were obtained from a man younger than 45 who had recovered from COVID-19.

V is TRBV5-4 and J is TRBJ2-3, with D unclear. Germline assignment: CDR1 SGHNT and CDR2 YYREEE (reference sequence). The CDR3 consists of 13 residues. Between the trimmed V and J ends, which lost 3 bases and 2 bases, there was a span of 7 bases. The CDR3 nucleotides read TGTGCCAGCAGCTCAAGCTACACAGATACGCAGTATTTT. Amino acid sequence: CASSSSYTDTQYF.

This chain uses TRBV27 with TRBJ2-7, with a possible D match to TRBD1 (5 bases). The CDR3 consists of 15 residues. The germline V gene has CDR1 MNHEY and CDR2 SMNVEV (reference sequence). Trimming removed 2 bases at V and 0 bases at J, with 11 bases between. The CDR3 DNA reads TGTGCCAGCAGTTTAGTTCAGGGAAACTCCTACGAGCAGTACTTC. Translation: CASSLVQGNSYEQYF.

The chain uses TRBV28 and TRBJ2-2, with TRBD1 identical over 7 bases. This CDR3 has 14 residues. The J segment lost 3 bases and the V segment lost 11 bases, leaving 9 bases of the junction unmatched. CDR1 MDHEN and CDR2 SYDVKM come from the germline V gene. This CDR3 reads CAGRQGGDTGELFF. For the CDR3, the DNA is TGTGCCGGAAGACAGGGTGGGGACACCGGGGAGCTGTTTTTT.

V and J are TRBV19 and TRBJ1-2; a possible D gene is TRBD1 (6 bases). The CDR3 spans 13 residues. V gave up 3 bases and J gave up 9 bases, with 14 bases separating them. Germline CDR1 is LNHDA and CDR2 is SQIVND (reference sequence). The CDR3 is CASSMGGAYRYTF. The CDR3 DNA reads as TGTGCCAGTAGTATGGGGGGGGCATATCGCTACACCTTC.

This clone was seen just once. The chain couples TRBV5-1 to TRBJ1-2, with D perhaps TRBD1 (6 bases). V was shortened by 1 base and J by 3 bases, with 13 bases between the two germline ends. Germline V lookup: CDR1 SGHRS, CDR2 YFSETQ. This CDR3 comprises 15 residues. CDR3 in DNA: TGCGCCAGCAGCTTGACAGGGCACACGGACTATGGCTACACCTTC. As protein: CASSLTGHTDYGYTF.

V gene TRBV7-8 combines with J gene TRBJ2-7, with 7 positions matching TRBD2. After removal of 3 bases from V and 1 base from J, the junction contained 6 bases not matched to a gene. CDR3 length: 15 amino acids. Germline CDR1 is SGHVS and CDR2 is FQNEAQ. CDR3 DNA: TGTGCCAGCAGCTTTAACGCCGGGGGGTCCTACGAGCAGTACTTC. It is translated as CASSFNAGGSYEQYF.

This clone came up once. The chain has TRBV5-4 and TRBJ2-1, with TRBD2 matching over 11 bases. This CDR3 spans 16 amino acids. The V segment lost 4 bases and the J segment 4 bases; nucleotides outside the gene matches: 7. Germline V CDR1 and CDR2: SGHNT, YYREEE (reference sequence). For the CDR3, the DNA is TGTGCCAGCAGCCCTAAACTAGCGGGAGAGTACAATGAGCAGTTCTTC. This codes for CASSPKLAGEYNEQFF.

This sequence joins TRBV28 and TRBJ2-7; 7 positions match TRBD1. Germline lookup yields CDR1 MDHEN and CDR2 SYDVKM. This CDR3 comprises 15 residues. The V gene end was trimmed by 2 bases and the J gene end by 1 base; junction bases not matched to a gene: 5. CDR3 protein: CASSLQGEGSYEQYF. The DNA of the CDR3 is TGTGCCAGCAGTTTACAGGGGGAAGGATCCTACGAGCAGTACTTC. Filled out from reference TRBV28 and TRBJ2-7, the complete variable domain reads DVKVTQSSRYLVKRTGEKVFLECVQDMDHENMFWYRQDPGLGLRLIYFSYDVKMKEKGDIPEGYSVSREKKERFSLILESASTNQTSMYLCASSLQGEGSYEQYFGPGTRLTVT.

The chain recombines TRBV27 with TRBJ2-7; 8 nucleotides match TRBD1. This CDR3 has 16 amino acids. After removal of 2 bases from V and 4 bases from J, the junction contained 10 bases not matched to a gene. Germline V gives CDR1 MNHEY, CDR2 SMNVEV (reference sequence). CDR3 sequence reads: CASSLHGQGAGYEQYF. CDR3 sequence (DNA): TGTGCCAGCAGTTTACATGGGCAGGGGGCAGGATACGAGCAGTACTTC.

V gene TRBV27 combines with J gene TRBJ2-2, with TRBD1 matching 8 bases. The CDR3 covers 22 residues. The J segment lost 3 bases and the V segment lost 0 bases, leaving 21 bases of the junction unmatched. Germline V gene lookup returns CDR1 MNHEY and CDR2 SMNVEV (reference sequence). DNA of the CDR3: TGTGCCAGCAGTTTATCGTCTCCACAGGGGGACCCAAGCAAGGGAGACACCGGGGAGCTGTTTTTT. It codes for CASSLSSPQGDPSKGDTGELFF.

The chain combines TRBV19 with TRBJ2-1; 12 bases agree with TRBD2. The CDR3 spans 21 residues. CDR1 is LNHDA and CDR2 is SQIVND in the germline V gene (reference sequence). With 0 bases clipped from V and 0 bases from J, the junction kept 12 bases outside the gene matches. The CDR3 DNA reads as TGTGCCAGTAGTATAGAGCCCCGACTAGCGGGAGCTCCCGGCTCCTACAATGAGCAGTTCTTC. Residues: CASSIEPRLAGAPGSYNEQFF.

The CDR3 nucleotides read TGCGCCAGCAGCGCGTCGACAGGGGCACCGCAGCAGTACTTC. It translates to CASSASTGAPQQYF. The rearrangement links TRBV5-1 to TRBJ2-7; 8 bases agree with TRBD1. The V gene end was trimmed by 4 bases and the J gene end by 8 bases; junction bases not matched to a gene: 11. The germline gives CDR1 SGHRS, CDR2 YFSETQ. The CDR3 has 14 residues.

This chain uses TRBV5-1 with TRBJ1-6; D is ambiguous. CDR3 length: 14 amino acids. Germline CDR1 is SGHRS and CDR2 is YFSETQ. Trimming shortened V by 0 bases and J by 8 bases, and 9 bases separated the two germline ends. The CDR3 DNA follows: TGCGCCAGCAGCTTGGAGAGGGAACATTCACCCCTCCACTTT. Translated: CASSLEREHSPLHF.

The genes are TRBV1 and TRBJ1-5; the D segment call TRBD1 is taken from the table without a DNA check. TRBV1 is an annotated pseudogene. The CDR3 loop spans 18 amino acids. CDR3 in amino acids: CTSSQDPRLQGNNQPQHF. DNA of the CDR3: TGCACCAGCAGCCAAGACCCCCGCTTACAGGGAAACAATCAGCCCCAGCATTTT.

The gene calls are TRBV7-2 and TRBJ2-2; 8 bases are shared with TRBD2. Germline values: CDR1 SGHTA, CDR2 FQGNSA. J gave up 3 bases and V 6 bases, and 9 bases lay outside the gene matches. This CDR3 has 16 residues. The DNA of the CDR3 is TGTGCCAGCAGGCCCTTTAGCGGGACGTACACCGGGGAGCTGTTTTTT. Translation gives CASRPFSGTYTGELFF.

The rearrangement joins TRBV7-8 to TRBJ2-4, with TRBD2 identical over 9 bases. Looked up from germline, CDR1 is SGHVS and CDR2 is FQNEAQ. This CDR3 is 16 amino acids long. J gave up 1 base and V 1 base, and 2 bases lay outside the gene matches. DNA for the CDR3: TGTGCCAGCAGCTTAGTAGCGGGAGTTGCCAAAAACATTCAGTACTTC. This codes for CASSLVAGVAKNIQYF. The full variable domain, with the rest looked up from reference TRBV7-8 and TRBJ2-4, is GAGVSQSPRYKVAKRGQDVALRCDPISGHVSLFWYQQALGQGPEFLTYFQNEAQLDKSGLPSDRFFAERPEGSVSTLKIQRTQQEDSAVYLCASSLVAGVAKNIQYFGAGTRLSVL.

The chain has TRBV5-1 and TRBJ1-6; D possibly corresponds to TRBD1 (6 bases). Germline-derived CDR1 and CDR2 are SGHRS and YFSETQ. Trimming stripped 4 bases from V and 5 bases from J, with 25 bases between. This CDR3 contains 19 residues. CDR3: CASSPMTQNLQGDNSPLHF. The CDR3 DNA sequence: TGCGCCAGCAGCCCGATGACCCAAAACTTACAGGGAGATAATTCACCCCTCCACTTT. Using reference TRBV5-1 and TRBJ1-6 for the parts outside the CDR3, the full variable domain is KAGVTQTPRYLIKTRGQQVTLSCSPISGHRSVSWYQQTPGQGLQFLFEYFSETQRNKGNFPGRFSGRQFSNSRSEMNVSTLELGDSALYLCASSPMTQNLQGDNSPLHFGNGTRLTVT.

The chain has TRBV29-1 and TRBJ1-3; weak D call: TRBD1 (6 bases). Per germline, CDR1 SQVTM and CDR2 ANQGSEA. The CDR3 consists of 14 residues. V lost 4 bases and J lost 0, with 10 bases in between. CDR3 sequence reads: CSVGGQSSGNTIYF. CDR3 DNA: TGCAGCGTTGGCGGACAGTCCTCTGGAAACACCATATATTTT. Full variable domain (missing parts from reference TRBV29-1 and TRBJ1-3): SAVISQKPSRDICQRGTSLTIQCQVDSQVTMMFWYRQQPGQSLTLIATANQGSEATYESGFVIDKFPISRPNLTFSTLTVSNMSPEDSSIYLCSVGGQSSGNTIYFGEGSWLTVV.

V is TRBV3-1 (or the pseudogene TRBV3-2) and J is TRBJ2-5; TRBD2 agrees at 16 bases. The CDR3 runs 18 residues. Germline V gives CDR1 LGHDT, CDR2 YNNKEL (reference sequence). With V trimmed by 4 bases and J by 2 bases, 7 bases remained unmatched. CDR3 sequence reads: CASSRLGTSGRGQETQYF. The CDR3 DNA is TGTGCCAGCAGCCGCCTAGGGACTAGCGGGAGGGGACAAGAGACCCAGTACTTC.

This sequence joins TRBV6-4 and TRBJ2-7; 10 nucleotides match TRBD2. This CDR3 is 16 amino acids long. CDR1 is MRHNA and CDR2 is SNTAGT in the germline V gene. V was clipped by 1 base and J by 3 bases; unmatched bases: 6. This CDR3 is CASSDWLAGDNYEQYF. CDR3 in DNA: TGTGCCAGCAGTGACTGGCTAGCGGGAGACAACTACGAGCAGTACTTC.